The 4 T cell receptor beta chains below all came from one sample that was sequenced in a study of lymphopenia after photon versus proton radiotherapy. TCRdb keeps only in-frame clones here, not all; method: immunoSEQ multiplex PCR. The table has around 150,000 clones, about nine tenths seen once. Material: peripheral blood, obtained from a patient treated with photon-based radiotherapy. The receptor set was obtained from a man aged 45-65 years with gastric cancer.

The chain joins TRBV28 to TRBJ1-1; 9 bases map to TRBD1. With 6 bases clipped from V and 4 bases from J, the junction kept 6 bases outside the gene matches. The CDR3 contains 14 residues. Germline loops: CDR1 MDHEN, CDR2 SYDVKM. The CDR3 loop reads CASRIQGASTEAFF. The CDR3 bases are TGTGCCAGCAGAATACAGGGGGCGAGCACTGAAGCTTTCTTT.

As concerns this clone: Other DNA sequences from this sample encode an identical CDR3 as well. V is TRBV6-5 and J is TRBJ1-1; D remains unclear. This CDR3 comprises 12 residues. Per the germline V gene, CDR1 is MNHEY and CDR2 is SVGAGI. Trimming pared 3 bases from V and 4 bases from J, leaving 6 bases between. The CDR3 DNA is TGTGCCAGCAGTTATGGAGGCACTGAAGCTTTCTTT. It is translated as CASSYGGTEAFF.

This clone came up once. The CDR3 sequence is CAISERNRAGYTF. In nucleotides, the CDR3 is TGTGCCATCAGTGAGCGTAACAGGGCTGGCTACACCTTC. The chain has TRBV10-3 and TRBJ1-2; D possibly corresponds to TRBD1 (6 bases). There are 13 residues in the CDR3. The V end lost 2 bases, the J end lost 7 bases, and 11 bases lay between the germline ends. Per germline, CDR1 ENHRY and CDR2 SYGVKD.

On this clone itself: Other DNA variants within this sample encode the same CDR3. V is TRBV28 and J is TRBJ2-5; D is uncertain. The CDR3 runs 12 residues. CDR1 MDHEN and CDR2 SYDVKM come from the germline V gene. Trimming removed 5 bases at V and 2 bases at J, with 6 bases between. CDR3 residues: CASSPIQETQYF. The DNA of the CDR3 is TGTGCCAGCAGTCCGATTCAAGAGACCCAGTACTTC.